The next 5 T cell receptor beta chains were all read from a single sample in a study of blood T cell repertoires in COVID-19. Repertoires were generated with immunoSEQ multiplex PCR, while TCRdb's copy carries only in-frame clones and drops some. The table includes tens of thousands of clones, about four fifths detected once. Sequencing was done on a sample of peripheral blood. These receptors were collected from a man aged 65-85 years with COVID-19, enrolled during active disease.

This rearrangement joins TRBV5-4 to TRBJ2-3; D possibly corresponds to TRBD2 (6 bases). The V end was cut by 2 bases, the J end by 0 bases, with 10 bases between. The CDR3 runs 15 residues. Germline CDR1 SGHNT, CDR2 YYREEE (reference sequence). CDR3 in DNA: TGTGCCAGCAGCTTTGGCGGGATAAGCACAGATACGCAGTATTTT. Translated, it gives CASSFGGISTDTQYF. The full variable domain, its missing parts supplied by reference TRBV5-4 and TRBJ2-3, is ETGVTQSPTHLIKTRGQQVTLRCSSQSGHNTVSWYQQALGQGPQFIFQYYREEENGRGNFPPRFSGLQFPNYSSELNVNALELDDSALYLCASSFGGISTDTQYFGPGTRLTVL.

The chain has TRBV24-1 and TRBJ2-5; 9 bases align to TRBD2. V lost 3 bases and J lost 2; bases outside the gene matches: 6. The CDR3 consists of 16 residues. Germline CDR1 is KGHDR and CDR2 is SFDVKD. CDR3 in DNA: TGTGCCACCAGTGATGGTAGAACTAGCGGGCAAGAGACCCAGTACTTC. Translating gives CATSDGRTSGQETQYF.

This clone was seen a handful of times. The chain recombines TRBV9 with TRBJ1-6; tentatively, D is TRBD1 (6 bases). The CDR3 length is 15 residues. Deletions cut 4 bases from V and 7 bases from J, with 15 bases between. Looked up from germline, CDR1 is SGDLS and CDR2 is YYNGEE. The CDR3 loop is CASSNRENPNSPLHF. In DNA form, the CDR3 reads TGTGCCAGCAGCAACAGGGAGAACCCAAATTCACCCCTCCACTTT.

This clone was recorded a few times. The gene calls are TRBV28 and TRBJ2-1, with 10 bases fitting TRBD2. V lost 6 bases, J lost 2 bases, and 4 bases stayed unmatched. Germline CDR1 MDHEN, CDR2 SYDVKM. The CDR3 sequence is 15 residues long. CDR3 DNA sequence: TGTGCCAGCAGCCTTAGCGGGAGGACCTACAATGAGCAGTTCTTC. Translating it yields CASSLSGRTYNEQFF.

The J gene is TRBJ1-5, the V gene TRBV9; the D gene is possibly TRBD1 (5 bases). The V end was cut by 4 bases, the J end by 4 bases, with 12 bases between. Germline CDR1 SGDLS, CDR2 YYNGEE. The length of the CDR3 is 14 residues. The DNA of the CDR3 is TGTGCCAGCAGCCGCGCGGGGGAGAATCAGCCCCAGCATTTT. It codes for CASSRAGENQPQHF.